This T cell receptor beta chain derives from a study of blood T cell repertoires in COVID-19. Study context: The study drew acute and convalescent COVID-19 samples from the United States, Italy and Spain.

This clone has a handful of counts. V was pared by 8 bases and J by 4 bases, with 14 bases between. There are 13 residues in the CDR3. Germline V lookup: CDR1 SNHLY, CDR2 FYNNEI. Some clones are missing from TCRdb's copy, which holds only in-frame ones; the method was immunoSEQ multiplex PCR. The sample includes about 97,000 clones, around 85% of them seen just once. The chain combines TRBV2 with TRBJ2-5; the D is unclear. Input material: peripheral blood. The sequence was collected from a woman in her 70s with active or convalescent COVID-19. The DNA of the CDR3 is TGTGCCAGCTCTAATAACCTTAGAGAGACCCAGTACTTC. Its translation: CASSNNLRETQYF.